The 3 T cell receptor beta chains given below trace back to one sample, sequenced in a study of ipilimumab plus nivolumab after autologous stem cell transplantation. Generated by immunoSEQ multiplex PCR, the TCRdb table keeps only in-frame clones and is missing some. The data hold some 41,000 clones, with 80% to 95% observed a single time. The sample consisted of PBMCs, taken in a trial of ipilimumab plus nivolumab as post-transplant consolidation. The receptors here all came from a male donor with multiple myeloma.

The J gene is TRBJ2-1, the V gene TRBV7-7, with 7 bases matching TRBD2. CDR1 is SSHAT and CDR2 is FNYEAQ in the germline V gene (reference sequence). J gave up 7 bases and V 6 bases, and 12 bases lay outside the gene matches. The CDR3 sequence is 15 residues long. The chain's CDR3 is CASSRTGAGINEQFF. The CDR3 bases are TGTGCCAGCAGTCGTACGGGAGCGGGAATAAATGAGCAGTTCTTC.

The chain couples TRBV6-5 to TRBJ1-4; D is unclear. This CDR3 comprises 11 residues. V was cut by 6 bases and J by 8 bases, with 7 bases left in between. Germline CDR1 reads MNHEY; CDR2 reads SVGAGI. In DNA, the CDR3 is TGTGCCAGCAGCGAAGGGGAAAAACTGTTTTTT. It specifies CASSEGEKLFF.

This clone was detected only a few times. This chain uses TRBV7-9 with TRBJ1-1; D gene uncertain. The CDR3 covers 15 residues. V lost 1 base and J 1 base, leaving 10 bases between the germline ends. Germline V CDR1 and CDR2: SEHNR, FQNEAQ (reference sequence). The CDR3: CASSLERLGNTEAFF. CDR3 sequence (DNA): TGTGCCAGCAGCTTAGAGCGGCTGGGGAACACTGAAGCTTTCTTT.